Following are 5 T cell receptor beta chains from one sample sequenced in a study of blood T cell repertoires in COVID-19. TCRdb's table, derived via immunoSEQ multiplex PCR, lists solely in-frame clones and lacks some. The table records under 20,000 clones, about nine tenths of them present only once. What was sequenced was peripheral blood. The source of these receptors is a human donor in a cohort sampled during active COVID-19.

This clone occurred once. The rearrangement links TRBV10-3 to TRBJ1-2; TRBD1 matches 7 bases. Germline V lookup: CDR1 ENHRY, CDR2 SYGVKD. This CDR3 is built from 13 residues. The V gene end was trimmed by 5 bases and the J gene end by 6 bases; junction bases not matched to a gene: 6. The CDR3 DNA reads as TGTGCCATCAGTCGACAGGGCCTGGATGGCTACACCTTC. This translates into CAISRQGLDGYTF.

This chain links TRBV11-2 with TRBJ1-2; tentative D call: TRBD1 (5 bases). CDR1 is SGHAT and CDR2 is FQNNGV in the germline V gene. V dropped 1 base and J dropped 7 bases, with 16 bases sitting between them. This CDR3 contains 15 residues. The DNA for the CDR3 is TGTGCCAGCAGCTTAGGCCGAGGAGGGGTGGGTGGCTACACCTTC. This encodes CASSLGRGGVGGYTF.

V is TRBV27 and J is TRBJ2-3, with 10 positions matching TRBD2. Germline values: CDR1 MNHEY, CDR2 SMNVEV (reference sequence). Trimming at V came to 1 base and at J to 4 bases, leaving 8 bases not matched to a gene. CDR3 length: 17 residues. The CDR3 spells CASSLYFERGGSDTQYF. The CDR3 bases are TGTGCCAGCAGTTTATACTTCGAGCGGGGGGGCTCAGATACGCAGTATTTT.

Here the CDR3 reads CASSRGDTQYF. The CDR3 DNA follows: TGTGCCAGCAGTAGGGGTGATACGCAGTATTTT. The chain combines TRBV6-2 or TRBV6-3 with TRBJ2-3; possibly TRBD1 for D (5 bases). This CDR3 is built from 11 residues. V lost 5 bases and J 6 bases, leaving 6 bases between the germline ends. CDR1 and CDR2 from the germline V gene are MNHEY and SVGEGT.

This rearrangement joins TRBV10-1 to TRBJ2-7, with 9 positions matching TRBD1. The CDR3 is made up of 17 amino acids. The ends lost 0 bases at V and 6 bases at J; junction bases unmatched: 12. The V gene's germline CDR1 is WNHNN and CDR2 SYGVQD (reference sequence). The chain's CDR3 is CASSESLGTGKRFEQYF. For the CDR3, the DNA is TGCGCCAGCAGTGAGTCGCTTGGGACAGGGAAGAGATTCGAGCAGTACTTC.